This TCR beta chain was obtained from a study of CD8 T cells in ankylosing spondylitis. Study-wide findings and caveats: A TCR beta motif of fewer than ten highly homologous variants appeared characteristic of ankylosing spondylitis blood. Disease-linked clones proved CD8+ and comparatively uncommon in peripheral blood. Matched synovial fluid from ankylosing spondylitis patients was reported to be enriched for disease-linked clones.

With regard to this clonotype: What it binds is not known.

Quantitative 5'-RACE was performed with molecular barcodes, and it yielded the TCR beta libraries. TCRdb processed the 5' RACE reads anew with MiXCR; each CDR3 protein has one entry. The repertoire includes under 450,000 distinct CDR3 sequences, around 20% of them detected once, and roughly 14% sits in the top ten. The CDR3 extends over 12 amino acids. Germline CDR1 is SGHDT and CDR2 is YYEEEE. The V end was cut by 7 bases, the J end by 2 bases, with 10 bases between. The clonotype originates from a male donor with ankylosing spondylitis or in good health (not recorded which). This chain uses TRBV5-6 with TRBJ2-7; D is uncertain. Sequenced input: blood, either unsorted or a sorted T cell fraction (not recorded which). The CDR3 here is CASGPGPYEQYF. DNA of the CDR3: TGTGCCAGCGGCCCCGGACCCTACGAGCAGTACTTC.